The 22 T cell receptor beta chains presented below share a single source sample, sequenced in a study of beta chain features in type 1 diabetes. Investigators reverse transcribed all isolated RNA, so they sequenced expressed TCRB transcripts. Method: immunoSEQ multiplex PCR; TCRdb's copy keeps in-frame clones and lacks some. The table has hundreds of thousands of clones, roughly 15% seen once; the top ten hold about 0.02%. The sample comprised naive CD4+ T cells from blood. These receptors came from a woman aged 18 to 35 in good health.

This clone has only a few counts. The chain joins TRBV6-5 to TRBJ1-2, with D hard to call. CDR3 length: 12 residues. V shed 6 bases and J shed 7 bases, with 12 bases lying between them. Germline V gene lookup returns CDR1 MNHEY and CDR2 SVGAGI. The CDR3 spells CASRGGPGGYTF. The CDR3, as DNA: TGTGCCAGCAGGGGTGGGCCGGGTGGCTACACCTTC.

The chain links TRBV7-9 to TRBJ1-5; 12 bases map to TRBD1. The V gene's germline CDR1 is SEHNR and CDR2 FQNEAQ (reference sequence). V was pared by 5 bases and J by 6 bases, with 8 bases of the junction left unmatched. CDR3 length: 16 residues. The CDR3, as DNA: TGTGCCAGCAGCCAAGGGACAGGGGGCCGTGGTCAGCCCCAGCATTTT. Translation gives CASSQGTGGRGQPQHF.

The chain has TRBV28 and TRBJ2-7, with D hard to call. The CDR3 contains 12 residues. V dropped 8 bases and J dropped 6 bases, with 14 bases sitting between them. CDR1 MDHEN and CDR2 SYDVKM come from the germline V gene. The CDR3 DNA follows: TGTGCCAGCGAGAGAGGATCTGGCGAGCAGTACTTC. As protein: CASERGSGEQYF.

This chain's CDR3 is CASSLGDRADQPQHF. The CDR3 bases are TGTGCCAGCAGTTTAGGCGACAGGGCGGATCAGCCCCAGCATTTT. V is TRBV28 and J is TRBJ1-5; 7 bases are shared with TRBD1. The CDR3 has 15 residues. Germline values: CDR1 MDHEN, CDR2 SYDVKM. J was trimmed by 5 bases and V by 2 bases; bases with no gene match: 6.

CDR3 protein: CASSEPGQSTDTQYF. The CDR3 region has the DNA TGTGCCAGCAGTGAACCGGGACAGAGCACAGATACGCAGTATTTT. This chain links TRBV6-1 with TRBJ2-3, with 7 bases fitting TRBD1. J gave up 0 bases and V 2 bases, and 2 bases lay outside the gene matches. The CDR3 sequence is 15 residues long. Germline loops: CDR1 MNHNS, CDR2 SASEGT.

The chain combines TRBV7-2 with TRBJ2-2; D remains unclear. Germline CDR1 SGHTA, CDR2 FQGNSA. CDR3 length: 16 residues. V lost 2 bases and J lost 11, with 21 bases in between. CDR3 sequence reads: CASSLRAVPSLLELFF. CDR3 DNA: TGTGCCAGCAGCTTACGGGCCGTACCCTCCTTACTAGAGCTGTTTTTT. The full variable domain, with the rest looked up from reference TRBV7-2 and TRBJ2-2, is GAGVSQSPSNKVTEKGKDVELRCDPISGHTALYWYRQSLGQGLEFLIYFQGNSAPDKSGLPSDRFSAERTGGSVSTLTIQRTQQEDSAVYLCASSLRAVPSLLELFFGEGSRLTVL.

This clone was seen more than once but under ten times. The chain carries TRBV19 and TRBJ2-5; D unclear. This CDR3 comprises 15 residues. V was cut by 4 bases and J by 5 bases, with 17 bases left in between. Germline V CDR1 and CDR2: LNHDA, SQIVND (reference sequence). CDR3 sequence (DNA): TGTGCCAGTAGTAGCCAACAGAGCCTCGGGGAGACCCAGTACTTC. Amino acids: CASSSQQSLGETQYF.

J is TRBJ2-6 and V is TRBV4-1; 9 bases are shared with TRBD1. Per germline, CDR1 MGHRA and CDR2 YSYEKL. J gave up 12 bases and V 3 bases, and 6 bases lay outside the gene matches. The CDR3 extends over 14 amino acids. CDR3 region: CASSQGQGNTVLTF. The CDR3, as DNA: TGCGCCAGCAGCCAGGGACAGGGAAACACCGTCCTGACTTTC.

This clone was seen a handful of times. The chain uses TRBV28 and TRBJ2-7; 9 bases match TRBD1. This CDR3 spans 16 amino acids. V dropped 3 bases and J dropped 6; count of bases not matched to a gene: 12. Germline CDR1 is MDHEN and CDR2 is SYDVKM. Written as DNA, the CDR3 is TGTGCCAGCAGTTTCCTCACCGGGACAGGGATAGGCGAGCAGTACTTC. It specifies CASSFLTGTGIGEQYF.

The chain links TRBV7-2 to TRBJ2-5; D assignment may be TRBD1 or TRBD2 (5 bases each). The CDR3 runs to 16 residues. V gave up 1 base and J gave up 2 bases, with 14 bases separating them. Germline V lookup: CDR1 SGHTA, CDR2 FQGNSA. The CDR3: CASSLGTGGGQETQYF. CDR3 nucleotide sequence: TGTGCCAGCAGCTTAGGAACAGGAGGTGGGCAAGAGACCCAGTACTTC.

This clone was counted between two and nine times. V is TRBV4-3 and J is TRBJ2-5; the match to TRBD1 covers 9 bases. The DNA end favors TRBJ2-7, so the J call may be wrong. From germline, CDR1 is LGHNA and CDR2 YSLEER. The CDR3 length is 16 residues. CDR3 loop: CASSQDPDRGSYEQYF. As DNA, the CDR3 is TGCGCCAGCAGCCAAGACCCGGACAGGGGCTCCTACGAGCAGTACTTC.

The chain recombines TRBV19 with TRBJ2-3; D uncertain. The CDR3 spans 14 residues. Germline V gene data show CDR1 as LNHDA and CDR2 as SQIVND (reference sequence). Trimming stripped 6 bases from V and 0 bases from J, with 10 bases between. The CDR3: CASSLVTSTDTQYF. CDR3 bases: TGTGCCAGTAGCCTAGTCACTAGCACAGATACGCAGTATTTT.

The chain carries TRBV25-1 and TRBJ2-1; D may correspond to TRBD1 or TRBD2 (5 bases each). The length of the CDR3 is 16 residues. The germline gives CDR1 MGHDK, CDR2 SYGVNS. V was pared by 1 base and J by 2 bases, with 12 bases between. The CDR3 coding sequence is TGTGCCAGCAGTGAATTGGGGGTGGGTACCTACAATGAGCAGTTCTTC. This gives the protein CASSELGVGTYNEQFF.

The chain recombines TRBV6-1 with TRBJ2-7; no clear D gene. The CDR3 sequence is 14 residues long. The V end lost 1 base, the J end lost 2 bases, and 9 bases lay between the germline ends. Germline CDR1 reads MNHNS; CDR2 reads SASEGT. CDR3 protein: CASSEVGPPYEQYF. In nucleotides, the CDR3 is TGTGCCAGCAGTGAAGTTGGGCCCCCCTACGAGCAGTACTTC.

The chain is built from TRBV19 and TRBJ2-3; 14 nucleotides line up with TRBD2. The CDR3 has 16 residues. V lost 5 bases to trimming and J lost 5 bases; unmatched junction nucleotides: 6. Per the germline V gene, CDR1 is LNHDA and CDR2 is SQIVND (reference sequence). This CDR3 is CASSAGGTSGRDTQYF. The CDR3 bases are TGTGCCAGTAGTGCCGGAGGGACTAGCGGGAGAGATACGCAGTATTTT.

The gene calls are TRBV14 and TRBJ1-2, with D possibly being TRBD1 (5 bases). Looked up from germline, CDR1 is SGHDN and CDR2 is FVKESK. The CDR3 has 15 amino acids. The V and J ends lost 1 base and 2 bases respectively, with 11 bases between them. The CDR3 nucleotides are TGTGCCAGCAGCCAAGGGAGGGGTAGGAACTATGGCTACACCTTC. Its protein product is CASSQGRGRNYGYTF.

For this clone: A junction end diverges from the germline sequence, so it may reflect a read error. The chain combines TRBV18 with TRBJ2-1; D assignment may be TRBD1 or TRBD2 (5 bases each). The CDR3 extends over 16 amino acids. Germline values: CDR1 KGHSH, CDR2 LQKENI. The CDR3 sequence: CASSSNGAAHGNVQFF. The CDR3 DNA reads TGTGCCAGCTCTTCTAACGGGGCAGCTCACGGCAATGTGCAGTTCTTC.

This clone was counted between two and nine times. The chain employs TRBV28 and TRBJ2-3, with D maybe TRBD2 (6 bases). The CDR3 has 14 amino acids. V was pared by 9 bases and J by 4 bases, with 17 bases between. Per the germline V gene, CDR1 is MDHEN and CDR2 is SYDVKM. The CDR3: CASESGGLADTQYF. CDR3 nucleotide sequence: TGTGCCAGTGAGAGTGGGGGGTTAGCAGATACGCAGTATTTT.

This clone was counted between two and nine times. The chain has TRBV6-5 and TRBJ1-2, with 7 bases lining up with TRBD1. Germline loops: CDR1 MNHEY, CDR2 SVGAGI. Trimming at V came to 6 bases and at J to 5 bases, leaving 6 bases not matched to a gene. The CDR3 is 13 amino acids. CDR3 residues: CASRRRQGYGYTF. As DNA, the CDR3 is TGTGCCAGCAGGAGAAGACAGGGATATGGCTACACCTTC.

The chain carries TRBV12-5 and TRBJ2-1; 9 bases fit TRBD2. CDR3 length: 15 amino acids. From germline, CDR1 is LGHNT and CDR2 FRNRAP. After removal of 2 bases from V and 5 bases from J, the junction contained 4 bases not matched to a gene. CDR3 amino acids: CASGLYSGRNNEQFF. CDR3 coding DNA: TGTGCTAGTGGTTTGTATAGCGGGAGAAACAATGAGCAGTTCTTC. Drawing the rest from reference TRBV12-5 and TRBJ2-1, the complete variable domain is DARVTQTPRHKVTEMGQEVTMRCQPILGHNTVFWYRQTMMQGLELLAYFRNRAPLDDSGMPKDRFSAEMPDATLATLKIQPSEPRDSAVYFCASGLYSGRNNEQFFGPGTRLTVL.

This clone has a handful of counts. The J gene is TRBJ2-3, the V gene TRBV7-4, with 8 bases that match TRBD2. V trimming: 8 bases; J trimming: 1 base; junction bases outside the gene matches: 8. CDR3 size: 15 residues. CDR1 is SGHVT and CDR2 is SQSDAQ in the germline V gene. This CDR3 is CASSIAGTCTDTQYF. CDR3 DNA sequence: TGTGCCAGCTCCATAGCGGGGACCTGCACAGATACGCAGTATTTT.

There are a few counts of this clone. The J gene is TRBJ2-5, the V gene TRBV21-1; no check of the table's D call, TRBD1, against the DNA was made. TRBV21-1 is noted as a pseudogene. CDR3 length equals 14 residues. Written as DNA, the CDR3 is TGTGCCAGCAGCAAACGGACAGGGCAAGAGACCCAGTACTTC. This translates into CASSKRTGQETQYF.